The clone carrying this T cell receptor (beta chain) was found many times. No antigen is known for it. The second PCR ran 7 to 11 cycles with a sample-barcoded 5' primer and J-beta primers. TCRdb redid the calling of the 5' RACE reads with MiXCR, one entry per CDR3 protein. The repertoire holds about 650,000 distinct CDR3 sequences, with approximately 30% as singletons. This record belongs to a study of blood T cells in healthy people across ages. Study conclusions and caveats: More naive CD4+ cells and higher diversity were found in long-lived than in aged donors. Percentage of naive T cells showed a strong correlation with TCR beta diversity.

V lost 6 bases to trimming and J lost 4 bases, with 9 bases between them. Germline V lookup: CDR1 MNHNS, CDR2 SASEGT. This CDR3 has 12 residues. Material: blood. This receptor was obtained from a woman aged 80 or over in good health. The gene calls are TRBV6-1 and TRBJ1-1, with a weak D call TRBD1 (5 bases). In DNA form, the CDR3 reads TGTGCCAGCAGCACTAGGGGCACTGAAGCTTTCTTT. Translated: CASSTRGTEAFF.